Presented here are 28 T cell receptor beta chains from one specimen sequenced in a study of Graves' ophthalmopathy and Graves' hyperthyroidism. RNA transcripts were the template, and TCR beta CDR3 regions were amplified from them. HTBI-primed RT-PCR formed the first round, and a multiplex PCR formed the second. TCRdb re-called the multiplex PCR reads with MiXCR, one entry per CDR3 protein. The sample holds 650,000 to 800,000 distinct CDR3 sequences; more than 40% are singletons and the top ten take more than 2.5%. The specimen sequenced was peripheral blood. These receptors were obtained from an adult man with Graves' ophthalmopathy.

The V gene is TRBV11-2, the J gene TRBJ2-5; 10 bases are a match to TRBD2. The CDR3 spans 15 residues. V dropped 5 bases and J dropped 5; count of bases not matched to a gene: 8. Germline-derived CDR1 and CDR2 are SGHAT and FQNNGV. Here the CDR3 reads CASSQSGGAAETQYF. The CDR3 coding sequence is TGTGCCAGCAGCCAAAGCGGGGGGGCCGCGGAGACCCAGTACTTC. Looking up the rest from reference TRBV11-2 and TRBJ2-5 gives the full variable domain: EAGVAQSPRYKIIEKRQSVAFWCNPISGHATLYWYQQILGQGPKLLIQFQNNGVVDDSQLPKDRFSAERLKGVDSTLKIQPAKLEDSAVYLCASSQSGGAAETQYFGPGTRLLVL.

This clonotype was counted at least ten times. CDR3 region: CASSSQTSGESYEQYF. CDR3 bases: TGTGCCAGCAGCTCCCAGACTAGCGGGGAGTCCTACGAGCAGTACTTC. The chain joins TRBV7-9 to TRBJ2-7; 11 bases are a match to TRBD2. Losses at the gene ends were 4 bases for V and 1 base for J; bases not matched to a gene: 6. The CDR3 length is 16 residues. Germline V gene data show CDR1 as SEHNR and CDR2 as FQNEAQ (reference sequence). The full variable domain, its missing parts supplied by reference TRBV7-9 and TRBJ2-7, is DTGVSQNPRHKITKRGQNVTFRCDPISEHNRLYWYRQTLGQGPEFLTYFQNEAQLEKSRLLSDRFSAERPKGSFSTLEIQRTEQGDSAMYLCASSSQTSGESYEQYFGPGTRLTVT.

This clonotype has a handful of counts. This chain links TRBV7-8 with TRBJ2-5, with D maybe TRBD1 (6 bases). V lost 1 base and J lost 5, with 14 bases in between. The CDR3 has 15 residues. From germline, CDR1 is SGHVS and CDR2 FQNEAQ. CDR3 sequence reads: CASSLVPGVWETQYF. The CDR3 coding sequence is TGTGCCAGCAGCTTAGTGCCAGGGGTCTGGGAGACCCAGTACTTC.

In nucleotides, the CDR3 is TGCAGCGTTGTAAGGGGGCGTGGGGAAGAGACCCAGTACTTC. It translates to CSVVRGRGEETQYF. The chain uses TRBV29-1 and TRBJ2-5; 7 nucleotides agree with TRBD1. The V gene end was trimmed by 4 bases and the J gene end by 3 bases; junction bases not matched to a gene: 8. The CDR3 sequence is 14 residues long. Germline loops: CDR1 SQVTM, CDR2 ANQGSEA. The variable domain in full, completed from reference TRBV29-1 and TRBJ2-5, reads SAVISQKPSRDICQRGTSLTIQCQVDSQVTMMFWYRQQPGQSLTLIATANQGSEATYESGFVIDKFPISRPNLTFSTLTVSNMSPEDSSIYLCSVVRGRGEETQYFGPGTRLLVL.

The chain employs TRBV7-3 and TRBJ2-7; a possible D gene is TRBD2 (6 bases). Trimming shortened V by 8 bases and J by 4 bases, and 15 bases separated the two germline ends. The CDR3 covers 13 residues. The germline gives CDR1 SGHTA, CDR2 FQGTGA. The CDR3 loop is CASGRGIAYEQYF. The CDR3 DNA follows: TGTGCCAGCGGGCGGGGAATCGCTTACGAGCAGTACTTC.

This clonotype was recorded many times. The chain combines TRBV10-3 with TRBJ2-5; D gene uncertain. CDR1 is ENHRY, CDR2 SYGVKD, per germline. The V end lost 3 bases, the J end lost 5 bases, and 7 bases lay between the germline ends. This CDR3 contains 12 residues. The CDR3 reads CAISDQEETQYF. DNA of the CDR3: TGTGCCATCAGTGATCAGGAGGAGACCCAGTACTTC.

The chain uses TRBV7-8 and TRBJ2-1; TRBD1 matches 11 bases. Trimming cost V 5 bases and J 7 bases; bases outside gene matches: 13. The CDR3 length is 17 residues. Germline CDR1 SGHVS, CDR2 FQNEAQ. Written as DNA, the CDR3 is TGTGCCAGCAGCCTCCGGGACAGGGGGGGGTATGGGAATGAGCAGTTCTTC. Protein: CASSLRDRGGYGNEQFF.

Concerning this clonotype: This could be a read error, since a much larger clone is one nucleotide away. V usage is TRBV20-1 and J usage is TRBJ2-7; possible D gene TRBD2, 6 bases. Per the germline V gene, CDR1 is DFQATT and CDR2 is SNEGSKA (reference sequence). Deletions cut 5 bases from V and 7 bases from J, with 12 bases between. The CDR3 covers 11 residues. The CDR3 DNA reads as TGCAGTGCTGGAGGGCAGACAGAGCAGTACTTC. Its protein is CSAGGQTEQYF.

The chain has TRBV9 and TRBJ1-5, with D possibly TRBD1 on 5 matching bases. The CDR3 totals 15 residues. Germline CDR1 and CDR2: SGDLS and YYNGEE. With 7 bases removed from V and 6 bases from J, the gap between germline ends came to 20 bases. CDR3 residues: CASSPGPGTGQPQHF. The CDR3 coding sequence is TGTGCCAGCTCACCAGGGCCCGGGACGGGTCAGCCCCAGCATTTT.

V usage is TRBV10-3 and J usage is TRBJ1-1, with D possibly matching TRBD1 (5 bases). With 0 bases removed from V and 1 base from J, the gap between germline ends came to 12 bases. The CDR3 has 16 amino acids. The germline gives CDR1 ENHRY, CDR2 SYGVKD. CDR3 DNA: TGTGCCATCAGTGAGTCGTGGACAAGCAAGAACACTGAAGCTTTCTTT. This sequence encodes CAISESWTSKNTEAFF.

This clonotype was observed at least ten times. The V and J genes are TRBV9 and TRBJ1-2; 10 bases align to TRBD1. After removal of 6 bases from V and 6 bases from J, the junction contained 8 bases not matched to a gene. Germline CDR1 reads SGDLS; CDR2 reads YYNGEE. The CDR3 length is 14 residues. The CDR3 nucleotides read TGTGCCAGCACCTCCAGGGACAGGGGCAATGGCTACACCTTC. It codes for CASTSRDRGNGYTF. Variable domain in full (rest from reference TRBV9 and TRBJ1-2): DSGVTQTPKHLITATGQRVTLRCSPRSGDLSVYWYQQSLDQGLQFLIQYYNGEERAKGNILERFSAQQFPDLHSELNLSSLELGDSALYFCASTSRDRGNGYTFGSGTRLTVV.

The table lists this clonotype with many counts. V gene TRBV19 combines with J gene TRBJ2-5, with TRBD1 as a possible D gene (6 bases). This CDR3 has 15 amino acids. Trimming shortened V by 7 bases and J by 10 bases, and 25 bases separated the two germline ends. In germline, CDR1 is LNHDA, CDR2 SQIVND (reference sequence). CDR3 protein: CASNEEGHSPVGQYF. CDR3 DNA: TGTGCCAGTAACGAAGAGGGACATTCTCCCGTAGGCCAGTACTTC. The variable domain in full, with the rest retrieved from reference TRBV19 and TRBJ2-5, is DGGITQSPKYLFRKEGQNVTLSCEQNLNHDAMYWYRQDPGQGLRLIYYSQIVNDFQKGDIAEGYSVSREKKESFPLTVTSAQKNPTAFYLCASNEEGHSPVGQYFGPGTRLLVL.

CDR3: CASSQEGGSEQYF. Here the CDR3 DNA reads TGCGCCAGCAGCCAAGAAGGGGGCTCAGAGCAGTACTTC. This chain links TRBV4-1 with TRBJ2-7; TRBD1 matches at 7 bases. Germline V gives CDR1 MGHRA, CDR2 YSYEKL. V lost 0 bases to trimming and J lost 7 bases; unmatched junction nucleotides: 3. This CDR3 is 13 amino acids long.

V is TRBV4-1 and J is TRBJ1-2; TRBD1 matches at 8 bases. This CDR3 comprises 18 residues. The ends lost 2 bases at V and 3 bases at J; junction bases unmatched: 14. From germline, CDR1 is MGHRA and CDR2 YSYEKL. The CDR3 nucleotides read TGCGCCAGCAGCCAAATTATCGGGACAGGTTATCCCCACTATGGCTACACCTTC. This encodes CASSQIIGTGYPHYGYTF.

Comment on this clonotype: One junction end does not reproduce the germline sequence, and a read error may be involved. This chain joins TRBV5-4 and TRBJ2-5, with 7 nucleotides matching TRBD1. The CDR3 runs 15 residues. CDR1 is SGHNT, CDR2 YYREEE, per germline (reference sequence). Here the CDR3 DNA reads TGTGCCAGCAGCTTGGTTTGGCAGGGGGAAGAGGCCCAGTACTTC. Protein: CASSLVWQGEEAQYF.

This chain joins TRBV25-1 and TRBJ2-7; no clear D. Trimming removed 8 bases from V and 3 bases from J, with 11 bases in between. CDR3 size: 12 residues. The germline V gene encodes CDR1 MGHDK and CDR2 SYGVNS. The CDR3 DNA sequence: TGTGCCAGCTCACGAAAGGGCTACGAGCAGTACTTC. The encoded protein is CASSRKGYEQYF.

This clonotype has ten or more counts. The chain's CDR3 is CASSPQSGGSPLHF. DNA of the CDR3: TGTGCCAGCAGCCCCCAAAGCGGAGGTTCACCCCTCCACTTT. The chain has TRBV13 and TRBJ1-6; no definite D call. Trimming stripped 5 bases from V and 9 bases from J, with 14 bases between. The CDR3 spans 14 residues. The V gene's germline CDR1 is PRHDT and CDR2 FYEKMQ (reference sequence).

This clonotype was detected ten times or more. The gene calls are TRBV29-1 and TRBJ1-1; the match to TRBD1 covers 7 bases. The trim removed 5 bases at V and 1 base at J, leaving 4 bases unmatched. Germline CDR1 is SQVTM and CDR2 is ANQGSEA. The CDR3 has 13 amino acids. CDR3 coding DNA: TGCAGCGTTTCAGGGGGGGGGAACACTGAAGCTTTCTTT. This gives the protein CSVSGGGNTEAFF.

This clonotype was found a few times. V gene TRBV7-9 combines with J gene TRBJ2-7, with 10 bases aligning to TRBD2. The J call may be wrong; the DNA end is better matched by TRBJ2-1. Germline V gene sequence: CDR1 SEHNR, CDR2 FQNEAQ (reference sequence). The CDR3 totals 15 residues. As DNA, the CDR3 is TGTGCCAGCAGCTTTACTAGCGGGACCTACAATGAGCAGTTCTTC. Translated: CASSFTSGTYNEQFF.

V and J are TRBV29-1 and TRBJ1-2; the D gene is possibly TRBD1 (5 bases). The germline gives CDR1 SQVTM, CDR2 ANQGSEA. This CDR3 contains 11 residues. The V end lost 6 bases, the J end lost 4 bases, and 9 bases lay between the germline ends. The CDR3, as DNA: TGCAGCGTACGGGACCTCTATGGCTACACCTTC. It translates to CSVRDLYGYTF.

There are many counts of this clonotype. V is TRBV7-3 and J is TRBJ1-1; D unresolved. Per germline, CDR1 SGHTA and CDR2 FQGTGA. Trimming shortened V by 5 bases and J by 0 bases, and 10 bases separated the two germline ends. The CDR3 is 14 residues long. In DNA form, the CDR3 reads TGTGCCAGCAGCCCGACCGAAGTGAACACTGAAGCTTTCTTT. Protein: CASSPTEVNTEAFF.

The chain combines TRBV7-9 with TRBJ2-2; 7 bases map to TRBD2. From germline, CDR1 is SEHNR and CDR2 FQNEAQ (reference sequence). The CDR3 consists of 13 residues. Trimming removed 5 bases from V and 6 bases from J; junction bases left unmatched: 3. The DNA for the CDR3 is TGTGCCAGCAGCGACCGGGGGGCCGGGGAGCTGTTTTTT. This encodes CASSDRGAGELFF.

In its sample, this clonotype was seen many times. The CDR3 here is CASSYEGQPQHF. CDR3 sequence (DNA): TGTGCCAGCAGCTACGAGGGTCAGCCCCAGCATTTT. This chain joins TRBV7-9 and TRBJ1-5; unclear D gene. This CDR3 region has 12 residues. The germline CDR1 and CDR2 sequences are SEHNR and FQNEAQ (reference sequence). The V end lost 4 bases, the J end lost 6 bases, and 7 bases lay between the germline ends. The full variable domain, rest sourced from reference TRBV7-9 and TRBJ1-5, is DTGVSQNPRHKITKRGQNVTFRCDPISEHNRLYWYRQTLGQGPEFLTYFQNEAQLEKSRLLSDRFSAERPKGSFSTLEIQRTEQGDSAMYLCASSYEGQPQHFGDGTRLSIL.

This clonotype appeared a few times. The chain carries TRBV11-2 and TRBJ1-2; D perhaps matches TRBD1 (6 bases). The CDR3 consists of 15 residues. The V and J ends lost 5 bases and 3 bases respectively, with 16 bases between them. Per the germline V gene, CDR1 is SGHAT and CDR2 is FQNNGV. CDR3 bases: TGTGCCAGCAGCGTTACAGGGCTGCCGCACTATGGCTACACCTTC. Protein product: CASSVTGLPHYGYTF.

The chain joins TRBV30 to TRBJ2-2; D is uncertain. This CDR3 contains 11 residues. Trimming took off 7 bases at V and 6 bases at J, with 9 bases between the two ends. In germline, CDR1 is GTSNPN, CDR2 SVGIG (reference sequence). As DNA, the CDR3 is TGTGCCTCTCGAACATCCGGGGAGCTGTTTTTT. This translates into CASRTSGELFF.

This clonotype was seen at least ten times. This chain connects TRBV7-2 to TRBJ2-5, with TRBD2 identical over 9 bases. CDR3 length equals 18 residues. J lost 4 bases, V lost 5 bases, and 17 bases had no gene match. Germline V gives CDR1 SGHTA, CDR2 FQGNSA. The CDR3 coding sequence is TGTGCCAGCAGCCCCCGGGGTGATTCTAGCGGGAATGGAGAGACCCAGTACTTC. Its translation: CASSPRGDSSGNGETQYF.

In this sample, this clonotype turned up many times. The CDR3 sequence: CASSMLDTDFYQPQHF. The CDR3 DNA reads as TGTGCCAGTAGTATGTTGGACACGGATTTTTATCAGCCCCAGCATTTT. V usage is TRBV19 and J usage is TRBJ1-5; tentative D call: TRBD1 (5 bases). The germline V gene has CDR1 LNHDA and CDR2 SQIVND (reference sequence). V was clipped by 3 bases and J by 5 bases, with 17 bases between them. This CDR3 is 16 amino acids long.

This clonotype was counted ten times or more. The chain employs TRBV24-1 and TRBJ1-2, with 9 bases aligning to TRBD1. Germline CDR1 reads KGHDR; CDR2 reads SFDVKD. The CDR3 has 14 residues. V shed 10 bases, J shed 6 bases, and the junction held 11 bases outside the gene matches. CDR3 nucleotides: TGTGCCACGAGGCCGGGACAGGGAGAGGATGGCTACACCTTC. Its translation is CATRPGQGEDGYTF.